This passage covers 11 T cell receptor beta chains from one sample sequenced in a study of cytomegalovirus exposure and HLA in healthy donors. This PCR relied on a set of 60 Vbeta primers and 13 Jbeta primers. Assay used: immunoSEQ multiplex PCR; TCRdb lists only in-frame clones, some missing. The data show 100,000 to 150,000 clones, roughly 80% seen once. The sample consisted of PBMCs. The receptors here all came from a boy between 10 and 17 years old in good health and CMV-seronegative.

The rearrangement joins TRBV9 to TRBJ2-3, with TRBD2 as a possible D gene (5 bases). The germline V and J ends were trimmed by 4 bases and 8 bases, with 11 bases remaining between them. Germline CDR1 reads SGDLS; CDR2 reads YYNGEE. The CDR3 has 12 residues. This CDR3 is CASSLGLATQYF. CDR3 nucleotide sequence: TGTGCCAGCAGCCTCGGACTGGCTACGCAGTATTTT. Full variable domain (rest looked up from reference TRBV9 and TRBJ2-3): DSGVTQTPKHLITATGQRVTLRCSPRSGDLSVYWYQQSLDQGLQFLIQYYNGEERAKGNILERFSAQQFPDLHSELNLSSLELGDSALYFCASSLGLATQYFGPGTRLTVL.

The CDR3 is CASSQDTPLDRRIPYEQYF. As DNA, the CDR3 is TGTGCCAGCAGCCAAGATACCCCCTTGGACAGGCGGATACCCTACGAGCAGTACTTC. This chain joins TRBV4-2 and TRBJ2-5; 7 bases fit TRBD1. TRBJ2-7 explains the end of the DNA better; the J call may be wrong. The CDR3 loop spans 19 amino acids. Germline-derived CDR1 and CDR2 are LGHNA and YNFKEQ.

CDR3 residues: CASSQRTGYTDEQYF. The CDR3 DNA sequence: TGCGCCAGCAGCCAACGGACAGGGTATACCGACGAGCAGTACTTC. The chain has TRBV4-1 and TRBJ2-7; 8 nucleotides line up with TRBD1. The V and J ends lost 2 bases and 5 bases, in that order; junction bases with no gene match: 8. The CDR3 consists of 15 residues. CDR1 and CDR2 (germline): MGHRA, YSYEKL.

This sequence joins TRBV2 and TRBJ2-1; D is possibly TRBD2 (6 bases). The V end was cut by 6 bases, the J end by 5 bases, with 14 bases between. Germline V gives CDR1 SNHLY, CDR2 FYNNEI. This CDR3 region has 14 residues. The CDR3 DNA reads TGTGCCAGCAGGTGGACTAAAGATCACAATGAGCAGTTCTTC. It encodes CASRWTKDHNEQFF.

V is TRBV7-9 and J is TRBJ2-7; D is perhaps TRBD1 (5 bases). The CDR3 sequence is 15 residues long. Germline assignment: CDR1 SEHNR and CDR2 FQNEAQ (reference sequence). The ends were cut back, 2 bases at V and 0 bases at J, with 11 bases in the middle. DNA of the CDR3: TGTGCCAGCAGCTTAATTCCGACAGTCTCCTACGAGCAGTACTTC. Its protein product is CASSLIPTVSYEQYF.

The chain has TRBV5-4 and TRBJ2-1, with D possibly being TRBD1 (6 bases). V dropped 2 bases and J dropped 3 bases, with 9 bases sitting between them. This CDR3 is built from 14 residues. The germline V gene encodes CDR1 SGHNT and CDR2 YYREEE (reference sequence). CDR3 residues: CASSLGDNYNEQFF. Here the CDR3 DNA reads TGTGCCAGCAGCTTAGGGGACAACTACAATGAGCAGTTCTTC.

The rearrangement links TRBV13 to TRBJ1-1; 7 bases map to TRBD1. CDR1 PRHDT and CDR2 FYEKMQ come from the germline V gene (reference sequence). V trimming: 5 bases; J trimming: 1 base; junction bases outside the gene matches: 4. The CDR3 runs to 14 residues. For the CDR3, the DNA is TGTGCCAGCAGCCCTGGGGACAGGAACACTGAAGCTTTCTTT. Amino acid sequence: CASSPGDRNTEAFF.

CDR3 DNA sequence: TGTGCCAGCAGCCCCTCTCCTGCGAACACCGGGGAGCTGTTTTTT. Translating gives CASSPSPANTGELFF. This chain joins TRBV7-2 and TRBJ2-2; D unresolved. This CDR3 comprises 15 residues. V lost 5 bases, J lost 0 bases, and 10 bases lay in between. CDR1 and CDR2 (germline): SGHTA, FQGNSA.

V gene TRBV7-9 combines with J gene TRBJ2-1; 10 bases fit TRBD2. The CDR3 is 16 residues long. Germline CDR1 and CDR2: SEHNR and FQNEAQ (reference sequence). V was pared by 5 bases and J by 4 bases, with 8 bases of the junction left unmatched. CDR3 residues: CASSPSTSGFYNEQFF. The CDR3 nucleotides read TGTGCCAGCAGCCCCTCGACTAGCGGGTTTTACAATGAGCAGTTCTTC.

This clone was observed a few times. This rearrangement joins TRBV2 to TRBJ2-3, with D possibly matching TRBD2 (5 bases). Germline V CDR1 and CDR2: SNHLY, FYNNEI. Trimming took off 3 bases at V and 2 bases at J, with 21 bases between the two ends. This CDR3 spans 18 amino acids. The CDR3 DNA is TGTGCCAGCAGTGACCCGCTTTGGGCGGGTCCGCCCACAGATACGCAGTATTTT. Its translation is CASSDPLWAGPPTDTQYF.

The V call is TRBV14, the J call TRBJ2-7, with 10 bases that match TRBD2. Germline-derived CDR1 and CDR2 are SGHDN and FVKESK. Unmatched junction bases numbered 10, after V lost 4 bases and J lost 4 bases. The CDR3 consists of 16 residues. As DNA, the CDR3 is TGTGCCAGCAGCCCGGGACCGGGACTAGCGAGGTACGAGCAGTACTTC. Translated: CASSPGPGLARYEQYF.